This TCR beta chain comes out of a study of identical twins. TCRdb processed the 5' RACE reads anew with MiXCR; each CDR3 protein has one entry. The table has around 650,000 distinct CDR3 sequences, under 8.5% seen once. This clonotype was counted ten times or more. CDR1 is SGHDT, CDR2 YYEEEE, per germline. V lost 0 bases, J lost 7 bases, and 10 bases lay in between. The CDR3 extends over 14 amino acids. A further study also used this sample, focusing on yellow fever vaccine responses in identical twins.

V usage is TRBV5-6 and J usage is TRBJ1-4; D is ambiguous. This TCR came from a woman aged 18 to 35 in good health. The sequencing sample was made of PBMCs. The CDR3 is CASSLVTDGEKLFF. CDR3 DNA sequence: TGTGCCAGCAGCTTGGTTACCGATGGTGAAAAACTGTTTTTT. Combining the CDR3 with reference TRBV5-6 and TRBJ1-4 gives the whole variable domain DAGVTQSPTHLIKTRGQQVTLRCSPKSGHDTVSWYQQALGQGPQFIFQYYEEEERQRGNFPDRFSGHQFPNYSSELNVNALLLGDSALYLCASSLVTDGEKLFFGSGTQLSVL.